Listed below are T cell receptor beta chains from one sample, sequenced in a study of identical twins. TCRdb re-called the 5' RACE reads with MiXCR, one entry per CDR3 protein. This sample has under 250,000 distinct CDR3 sequences, with about 13% found just once. This sample was shared with a second study, whose subject was yellow fever vaccine responses in identical twins.

The sequenced sample was memory (CD45RO+) T cells sorted from blood. The receptors here all came from a woman under 30 in good health. The CDR3 runs from the conserved cysteine through the conserved F or W. Each record gives: clone size, D gene, J gene, CDR3 length, V gene, CDR3 DNA, CDR3 protein. A D gene is named only where the DNA matches it firmly. The listing skips clone size in some rows; elsewhere it reads once, few, many or a size class.

>few|.|TRBJ2-6|15|TRBV11-2
TGTGCCAGCACACTGACGGGGTCCGGGGCCAACGTCCTGACTTTC
CASTLTGSGANVLTF
>.|.|TRBJ2-3|16|TRBV7-9
TGTGCCAGCAGCTCGGGACTCCGTGCTAGCACAGATACGCAGTATTTT
CASSSGLRASTDTQYF
>.|TRBD1|TRBJ1-5|12|TRBV28
TGTGCCAGTACAGGGGGCAATCAGCCCCAGCATTTT
CASTGGNQPQHF
>few|.|TRBJ2-7|15|TRBV28
TGTGCCAGCAGTCCCGGGGACACGAGCTCCTACGAGCAGTACTTC
CASSPGDTSSYEQYF
>few|.|TRBJ2-3|14|TRBV3-1
TGTGCCAGCAGCCAAGATCGGAGTTGGAATGCGCAGTATTTT
CASSQDRSWNAQYF
>.|.|TRBJ2-7|16|TRBV4-3
TGCGCCAGCAGCCAAGAACCCCAGGGTGCGTCCTACGAGCAGTACTTC
CASSQEPQGASYEQYF
>.|TRBD1|TRBJ2-7|16|TRBV3-1
TGTGCCAGCAGCCAAGCCCGGGACAGGCCAGCCTACGAGCAGTACTTC
CASSQARDRPAYEQYF
>.|TRBD2|TRBJ2-1|18|TRBV11-2
TGTGCCAGCAGCACAAAGGTCTCTGGGCTAGCGGACTACAATGAGCAGTTCTTC
CASSTKVSGLADYNEQFF
>.|.|TRBJ2-7|17|TRBV12-2
TGTGCAAGTCGCTCCCTCTGCCGGGACAGGGGAACCTACGAGCAGTACTTC
CASRSLCRDRGTYEQYF
>.|TRBD2|TRBJ2-1|15|TRBV11-3
TGTGCCAGCAGGAAAAGCGGGAGTAAGGGGAATGAGCAGTTCTTC
CASRKSGSKGNEQFF
>.|.|TRBJ2-4|12|TRBV12-3/TRBV12-4
TGTGCCAGCAGTTCTGGGGCGGGCTCTCGGTACTTC
CASSSGAGSRYF
>few|TRBD2|TRBJ2-7|15|TRBV7-2
TGTGCCAGCAGCCCTACTAGCGGAAGCTCCTACGAGCAGTACTTC
CASSPTSGSSYEQYF
>.|TRBD1|TRBJ2-3|13|TRBV29-1
TGCAGCGCTAGGGGGCTTAACACAGATACGCAGTATTTT
CSARGLNTDTQYF
>.|TRBD1|TRBJ1-5|14|TRBV19
TGTGCCAGTAAGGACAGGCTGCAGGTTCAGCCCCAGCATTTT
CASKDRLQVQPQHF
>.|TRBD2|TRBJ2-3|16|TRBV7-2
TGTGCCAGCAGCTTACGGCGGGAGGCCGGCACAGATACGCAGTATTTT
CASSLRREAGTDTQYF
>.|.|TRBJ2-3|14|TRBV13
TGTGCCAGCAGCTTAGTTGTGACGGTCAGTACGCAGTATTTT
CASSLVVTVSTQYF
>.|.|TRBJ2-7|12|TRBV28
TGTGCCAGCAGTTCCGGGACCCTCTCGCAGTACTTC
CASSSGTLSQYF
>.|.|TRBJ2-1|17|TRBV10-3
TGTGCCATCAGTGAGTCGATCGGGGGCCGGGCCTACAATGAGCAGTTCTTC
CAISESIGGRAYNEQFF
>many|.|TRBJ2-5|13|TRBV21-1
TGTGCCAGCAGCAAAGCTAGCGAAGAGACCCAGTACTTC
CASSKASEETQYF
>.|.|TRBJ2-7|13|TRBV6-6
TGTGCCAGCAGGGGACCTCCGGCCTACGAGCAGTACTTC
CASRGPPAYEQYF
>.|.|TRBJ2-3|16|TRBV18
TGTGCCAGCTCACCACCACAGGGAAGTCTCACAGATACGCAGTATTTT
CASSPPQGSLTDTQYF
>.|.|TRBJ1-2|14|TRBV28
TGTGCCAGCAGTTCCCCTACAGGGAACTATGGCTACACCTTC
CASSSPTGNYGYTF
>.|.|TRBJ2-7|13|TRBV20-1
TGCAGTGCTAGTGCTCCGAGCTCCTACGAGCAGTACTTC
CSASAPSSYEQYF
>.|TRBD2|TRBJ2-1|15|TRBV7-2
TGTGCCAGCAGCTTCGCCGGACTAGCGCTGAATGAGCAGTTCTTC
CASSFAGLALNEQFF
>few|.|TRBJ2-7|12|TRBV13
TGTGCCAGCCGGGGGTTCTCCTACGAGCAGTACTTC
CASRGFSYEQYF
>.|TRBD2|TRBJ2-1|16|TRBV7-2
TGTGCCAGCAGCTTAAATCGGCCAGCGGGAGGCAATGAGCAGTTCTTC
CASSLNRPAGGNEQFF
>many|.|TRBJ2-1|15|TRBV11-2
TGTGCCAGCAGCTTTTGGGGGAGGGGGTACAATGAGCAGTTCTTC
CASSFWGRGYNEQFF
>few|.|TRBJ2-7|12|TRBV6-1
TGTGCCAGCAGAACGGCCGACCCCCAGCAGTACTTC
CASRTADPQQYF
>few|TRBD2|TRBJ2-1|18|TRBV2
TGTGCCAGCAGTGGGCCACTCCGGGGCGGGAGGGCCGTTATTGAGCAGTTCTTC
CASSGPLRGGRAVIEQFF
>.|.|TRBJ2-7|13|TRBV5-6
TGTGCCAGCGGCCCAGGGCTCCTCTACGAGCAGTACTTC
CASGPGLLYEQYF
>many|.|TRBJ1-1|10|TRBV29-1
TGCAGCGCCGGGAACACTGAAGCTTTCTTT
CSAGNTEAFF
>once|.|TRBJ2-3|15|TRBV7-3
TGTGCCAGCAGCTCCTCCCGTACAGCAACAGATACGCAGTATTTT
CASSSSRTATDTQYF
>many|.|TRBJ2-3|15|TRBV5-1
TGCGCCAGCAGCTTGAACGCAGAGATACCCCGTACGCAGTATTTT
CASSLNAEIPRTQYF
>.|TRBD2|TRBJ2-7|18|TRBV11-1
TGTGCCAGCAGCTTATTCCTTTTCAGGACTAGCGACACCTACGAGCAGTACTTC
CASSLFLFRTSDTYEQYF
>few|TRBD1|TRBJ2-3|15|TRBV6-1
TGTGCCAGCAGGACAGGGGGCGGGACAGGAGATACGCAGTATTTT
CASRTGGGTGDTQYF
>few|.|TRBJ1-2|11|TRBV29-1
TGCAGCGTTGCCAGGGGATATGGCTACACCTTC
CSVARGYGYTF
>.|.|TRBJ2-1|15|TRBV12-5
TGTGCTAGTAGAGGGGGTTCGAGCTCCTACAATGAGCAGTTCTTC
CASRGGSSSYNEQFF
>few|.|TRBJ2-5|10|TRBV12-3/TRBV12-4
TGTGCCAGCAGTGGGGCGACCCAGTACTTC
CASSGATQYF
>many|TRBD1|TRBJ2-5|17|TRBV6-5
TGTGCCAGCAGTTACTCGGAAGGGGACAGGGGCGCGGAGACCCAGTACTTC
CASSYSEGDRGAETQYF
>few|.|TRBJ2-2|15|TRBV9
TGTGCCAGCAGCGTAGGGGGGCGACTCACCGGGGAGCTGTTTTTT
CASSVGGRLTGELFF
>.|TRBD1|TRBJ2-7|15|TRBV20-1
TGCAGTGCTAGAGTGGGACAGAACCCTTCCTACGAGCAGTACTTC
CSARVGQNPSYEQYF
>few|.|TRBJ2-2|15|TRBV7-2
TGTGCCAGCAGCTTAAGGGTGGGAAACACCGGGGAGCTGTTTTTT
CASSLRVGNTGELFF
>.|TRBD1|TRBJ2-6|17|TRBV3-1
TGTGCCAGCGGCTCATCGGGACAGGGGGCTGGGGCCAACGTCCTGACTTTC
CASGSSGQGAGANVLTF
>.|TRBD1|TRBJ1-1|15|TRBV19
TGTGCCAGCACGTCACCGGGACAGACCAACACTGAAGCTTTCTTT
CASTSPGQTNTEAFF
>.|.|TRBJ2-2|12|TRBV7-2
TGTGCCAGCAGCCCGAGGATCGGGGAGCTGTTTTTT
CASSPRIGELFF
>few|.|TRBJ2-3|13|TRBV6-4
TGTGCCAGCAGCAGACAGGTCACAGATACGCAGTATTTT
CASSRQVTDTQYF
>.|.|TRBJ2-7|14|TRBV2
TGTGCCAGCGTCAAGGAGAGTCGGGCCTACGAGCAGTACTTC
CASVKESRAYEQYF
>.|TRBD1|TRBJ2-2|14|TRBV7-9
TGTGCCAGCAGCAAAACAGGGGAGACCGGGGAGCTGTTTTTT
CASSKTGETGELFF
>.|TRBD1|TRBJ1-4|14|TRBV20-1
TGCAGTGCTAGAAACAGACAGGGAGGAGAAAAACTGTTTTTT
CSARNRQGGEKLFF
>few|TRBD1|TRBJ2-7|14|TRBV7-8
TGTGCCAGCAGCATAAGGACAGGGGGCTACGAGCAGTACTTC
CASSIRTGGYEQYF
>few|.|TRBJ2-3|17|TRBV5-1
TGCGCCAGCAGCTCGGATATCTTCGCGTTGAGCACAGATACGCAGTATTTT
CASSSDIFALSTDTQYF
>.|TRBD1|TRBJ2-5|19|TRBV6-1
TGTGCCAGCAGCCGACCAACAATAGGACAGGGGATTGCCCAAGAGACCCAGTACTTC
CASSRPTIGQGIAQETQYF
>.|TRBD2|TRBJ2-3|14|TRBV7-8
TGTGCCAGCAGTGAAACCGGGAGGCACGATACGCAGTATTTT
CASSETGRHDTQYF
>few|TRBD1|TRBJ1-4|14|TRBV12-3/TRBV12-4
TGTGCCAGCAGCCAGACAGGGAAAAGTGAAAAACTGTTTTTT
CASSQTGKSEKLFF
>few|.|TRBJ2-1|13|TRBV29-1
TGCAGCGTTCAACAGGTATCGGGCAATGAGCAGTTCTTC
CSVQQVSGNEQFF